Listed below are T cell receptor beta chains from one sample, sequenced in a study of shared clonotypes between healthy human individuals. The assay was immunoSEQ multiplex PCR, and TCRdb's table has in-frame clones only and misses some. The sample has more than 2 million clones, roughly 95% seen once. The specimen sequenced was naive CD8+ T cells sorted from blood. All receptors derive from a man aged 18 to 30 in good health. Each CDR3 is given with its conserved first and last residue.

j_gene | v_gene | CDR3aa
TRBJ1-1 | TRBV6-1 | CASLFWGENTEAFF
TRBJ1-1 | TRBV5-8 | CASSLAVAEAFF
TRBJ1-1 | TRBV2 | CASSQFPEAFF
TRBJ1-1 | TRBV7-9 | CASSLGGTGDVNTEAFF
TRBJ1-4 | TRBV28 | CASSLTGGELFF
TRBJ2-7 | TRBV6-5 | CASSYWREGPGEQYF
TRBJ1-1 | TRBV7-8 | CASSRPDGMNTEAFF
TRBJ2-3 | TRBV6-5 | CASSSLAGGLTDTQYF
TRBJ1-5 | TRBV2 | CASSEVESPNQPQHF
TRBJ2-1 | TRBV28 | CASSSTSNEQFF
TRBJ1-6 | TRBV9 | CASSGQGGNSPLHF
TRBJ1-6 | TRBV30 | CAWSDPRQYSPLHF
TRBJ2-5 | TRBV7-3 | CASSPGLQLLETQYF
TRBJ1-2 | TRBV5-8 | CASSLEANYGYTF
TRBJ2-7 | TRBV27 | CASSSGTGNYEQYF
TRBJ2-6 | TRBV9 | CASSHNLAGALFSGANVLTF
TRBJ1-1 | TRBV28 | CASSLPQGLAFF
TRBJ2-7 | TRBV6-5 | CASSYSASYEQYF
TRBJ2-1 | TRBV19 | CASSMFAGLGGNEQFF
TRBJ1-1 | TRBV7-9 | CASSYGGDTEAFF
TRBJ2-7 | TRBV7-8 | CASTPTGANDEQYF
TRBJ1-4 | TRBV5-1 | CASSLEGGLGEKLFF
TRBJ2-1 | TRBV7-9 | CASSLIAGGQAEQFF
TRBJ1-4 | TRBV6-1 | CASGQFRTPNEKLFF
TRBJ2-7 | TRBV7-9 | CASSASGSFSYEQYF
TRBJ1-1 | TRBV7-6 | CASSLGGLGTEAFF
TRBJ2-4 | TRBV4-3 | CASSQDGTGWENIQYF
TRBJ2-7 | TRBV7-9 | CASSLLTGTFSYEQYF
TRBJ1-6 | TRBV7-2 | CASSSQGASSYNSPLHF
TRBJ2-3 | TRBV7-9 | CASSPVWAAQGDTQYF
TRBJ2-1 | TRBV9 | CASSVGGGADEQFF
TRBJ1-4 | TRBV19 | CASATGVDEKLFF
TRBJ1-5 | TRBV27 | CASSPTGLNQPQHF
TRBJ2-6 | TRBV5-1 | CASRGLAGADSTSGANVLTF
TRBJ2-7 | TRBV14 | CASSHVDAYEQYF
TRBJ1-2 | TRBV5-5 | CASSLATIGSLIYGYTF
TRBJ1-2 | TRBV5-5 | CASSLFLGGGYTF
TRBJ2-7 | TRBV11-2 | CASTFDRGSYEQYF
TRBJ1-4 | TRBV4-1 | CASSPYLDEKLFF
TRBJ2-7 | TRBV6-4 | CASSDWAGRVVGVYEQYF
TRBJ2-2 | TRBV5-6 | CASSLELAGGPGELFF
TRBJ2-7 | TRBV5-1 | CASSLEGTSGRSDEQYF
TRBJ2-3 | TRBV5-1 | CASSGTSGRSTDTQYF